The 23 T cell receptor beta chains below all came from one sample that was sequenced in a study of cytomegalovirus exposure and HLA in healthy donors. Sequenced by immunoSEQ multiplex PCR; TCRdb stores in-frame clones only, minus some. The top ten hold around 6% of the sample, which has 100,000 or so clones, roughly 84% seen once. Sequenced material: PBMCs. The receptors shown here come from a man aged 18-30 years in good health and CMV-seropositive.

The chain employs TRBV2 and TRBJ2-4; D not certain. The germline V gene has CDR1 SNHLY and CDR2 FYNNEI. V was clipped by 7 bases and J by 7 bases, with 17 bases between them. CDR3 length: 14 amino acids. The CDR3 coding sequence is TGTGCCAGCACCCAAGCTGCTAGTGTTAACATTCAGTACTTC. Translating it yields CASTQAASVNIQYF.

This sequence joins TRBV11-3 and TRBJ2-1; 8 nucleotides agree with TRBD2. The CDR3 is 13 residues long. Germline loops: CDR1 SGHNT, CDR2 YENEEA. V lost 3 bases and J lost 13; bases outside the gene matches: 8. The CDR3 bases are TGTGCCAGCAGCTTTGAGCGGGAGTCTAGCCAGTTCTTC. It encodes CASSFERESSQFF.

In DNA, the CDR3 is TGCAGCGTGGAGGGTTGGATCACAGATACGCAGTATTTT. Its protein product is CSVEGWITDTQYF. The chain carries TRBV29-1 and TRBJ2-3, with D perhaps TRBD2 (6 bases). The length of the CDR3 is 13 residues. Trimming took 6 bases from V and 2 from J, leaving 12 bases between them. CDR1 and CDR2 from the germline V gene are SQVTM and ANQGSEA.

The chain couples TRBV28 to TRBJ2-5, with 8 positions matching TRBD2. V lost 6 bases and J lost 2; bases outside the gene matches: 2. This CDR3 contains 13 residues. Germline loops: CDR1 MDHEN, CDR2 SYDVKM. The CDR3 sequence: CASRLAAQETQYF. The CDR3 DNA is TGTGCCAGCAGACTAGCGGCTCAAGAGACCCAGTACTTC.

In DNA, the CDR3 is TGTGCCATTCGACAGGACTCAACTAATGAAAAACTGTTTTTT. Translation gives CAIRQDSTNEKLFF. The chain employs TRBV10-3 and TRBJ1-4; possibly TRBD1 for D (6 bases). The CDR3 has 14 amino acids. V gave up 9 bases and J gave up 0 bases, with 11 bases separating them. Germline V gene data show CDR1 as ENHRY and CDR2 as SYGVKD.

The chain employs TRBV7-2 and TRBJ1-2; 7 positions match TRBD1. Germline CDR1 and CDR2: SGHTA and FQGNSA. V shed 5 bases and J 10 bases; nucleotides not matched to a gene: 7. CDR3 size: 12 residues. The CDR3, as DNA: TGTGCCAGCAGCGAAACAGGGGTCGCCTACACCTTC. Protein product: CASSETGVAYTF.

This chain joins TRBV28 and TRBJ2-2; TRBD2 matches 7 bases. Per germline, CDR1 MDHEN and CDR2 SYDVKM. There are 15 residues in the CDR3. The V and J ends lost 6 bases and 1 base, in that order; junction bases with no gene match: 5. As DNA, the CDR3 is TGTGCCAGCAGGTGGTCTAGCGGGAACACCGGGGAGCTGTTTTTT. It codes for CASRWSSGNTGELFF.

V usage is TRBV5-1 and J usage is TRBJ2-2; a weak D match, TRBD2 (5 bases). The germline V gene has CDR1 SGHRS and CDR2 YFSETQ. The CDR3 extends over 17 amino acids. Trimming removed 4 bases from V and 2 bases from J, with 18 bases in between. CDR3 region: CASSPVGTGINTGELFF. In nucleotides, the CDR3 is TGCGCCAGCAGCCCCGTCGGCACGGGAATCAACACCGGGGAGCTGTTTTTT.

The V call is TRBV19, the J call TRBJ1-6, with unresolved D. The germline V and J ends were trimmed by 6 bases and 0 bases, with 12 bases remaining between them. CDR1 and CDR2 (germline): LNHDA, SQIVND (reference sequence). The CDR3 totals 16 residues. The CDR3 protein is CASSQTLSSYNSPLHF. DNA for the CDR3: TGTGCCAGTAGCCAGACACTGAGCTCCTATAATTCACCCCTCCACTTT. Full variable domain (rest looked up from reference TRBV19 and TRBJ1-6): DGGITQSPKYLFRKEGQNVTLSCEQNLNHDAMYWYRQDPGQGLRLIYYSQIVNDFQKGDIAEGYSVSREKKESFPLTVTSAQKNPTAFYLCASSQTLSSYNSPLHFGNGTRLTVT.

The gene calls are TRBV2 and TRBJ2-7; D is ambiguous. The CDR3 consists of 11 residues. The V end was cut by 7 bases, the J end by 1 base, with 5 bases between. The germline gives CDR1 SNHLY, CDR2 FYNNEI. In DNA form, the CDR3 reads TGTGCCAGCATGCGATCCTACGAGCAGTACTTC. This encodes CASMRSYEQYF.

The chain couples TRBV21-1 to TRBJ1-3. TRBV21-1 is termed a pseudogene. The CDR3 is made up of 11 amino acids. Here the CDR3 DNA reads TGTGCCAGCACCCCTGGAGACACCATATATTTT. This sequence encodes CASTPGDTIYF.

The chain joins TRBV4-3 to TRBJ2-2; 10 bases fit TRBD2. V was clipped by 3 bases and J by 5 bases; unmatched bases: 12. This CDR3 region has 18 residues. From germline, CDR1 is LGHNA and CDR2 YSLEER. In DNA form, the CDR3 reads TGCGCCAGCAGCCAGATGAAGGCTAGCGGGAGTTTGACCGGGGAGCTGTTTTTT. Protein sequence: CASSQMKASGSLTGELFF.

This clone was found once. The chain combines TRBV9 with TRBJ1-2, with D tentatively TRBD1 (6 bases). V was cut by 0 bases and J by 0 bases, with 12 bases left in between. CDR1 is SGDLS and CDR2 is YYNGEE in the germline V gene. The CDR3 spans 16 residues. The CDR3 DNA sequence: TGTGCCAGCAGCGTAGCCCCAGGGGAGCCTAACTATGGCTACACCTTC. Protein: CASSVAPGEPNYGYTF. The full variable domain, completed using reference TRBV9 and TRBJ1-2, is DSGVTQTPKHLITATGQRVTLRCSPRSGDLSVYWYQQSLDQGLQFLIQYYNGEERAKGNILERFSAQQFPDLHSELNLSSLELGDSALYFCASSVAPGEPNYGYTFGSGTRLTVV.

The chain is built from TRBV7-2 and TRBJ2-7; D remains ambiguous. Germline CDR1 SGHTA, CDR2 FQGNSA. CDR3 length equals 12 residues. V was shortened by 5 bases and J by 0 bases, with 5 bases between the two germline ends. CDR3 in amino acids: CASSPHSYEQYF. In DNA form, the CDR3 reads TGTGCCAGCAGCCCCCACTCCTACGAGCAGTACTTC.

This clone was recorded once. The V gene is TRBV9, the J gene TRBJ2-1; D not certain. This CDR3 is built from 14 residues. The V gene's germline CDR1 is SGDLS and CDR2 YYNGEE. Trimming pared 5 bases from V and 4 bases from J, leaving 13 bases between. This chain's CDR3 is CASSLNSVYNEQFF. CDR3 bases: TGTGCCAGCAGTTTAAATTCGGTTTACAATGAGCAGTTCTTC.

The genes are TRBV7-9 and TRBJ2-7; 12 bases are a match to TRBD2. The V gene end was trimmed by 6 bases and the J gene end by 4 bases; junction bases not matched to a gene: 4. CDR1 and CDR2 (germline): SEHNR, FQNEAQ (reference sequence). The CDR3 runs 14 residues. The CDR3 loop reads CASSPGTSGYEQYF. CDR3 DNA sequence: TGTGCCAGCAGTCCCGGGACTAGCGGGTACGAGCAGTACTTC.

CDR3 amino acids: CASRAQGEYEQYF. The DNA for the CDR3 is TGTGCCAGCAGGGCACAAGGGGAATACGAGCAGTACTTC. J is TRBJ2-7 and V is TRBV2, with D perhaps matching TRBD1 (5 bases). Germline CDR1 is SNHLY and CDR2 is FYNNEI. Trimming took off 6 bases at V and 4 bases at J, with 13 bases between the two ends. CDR3 length: 13 residues.

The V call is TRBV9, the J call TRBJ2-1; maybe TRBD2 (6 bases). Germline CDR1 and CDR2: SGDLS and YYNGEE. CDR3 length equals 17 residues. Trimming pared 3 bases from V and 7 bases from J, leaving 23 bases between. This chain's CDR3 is CASSAGFIARGENEQFF. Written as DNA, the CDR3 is TGTGCCAGCAGCGCTGGCTTTATAGCGCGGGGAGAGAATGAGCAGTTCTTC.

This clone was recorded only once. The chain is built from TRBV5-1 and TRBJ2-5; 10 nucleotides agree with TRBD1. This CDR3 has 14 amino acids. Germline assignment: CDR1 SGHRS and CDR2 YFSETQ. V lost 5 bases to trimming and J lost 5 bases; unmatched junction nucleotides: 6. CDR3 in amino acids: CASRSGQGLETQYF. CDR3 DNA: TGCGCCAGCAGATCGGGACAGGGGTTGGAGACCCAGTACTTC.

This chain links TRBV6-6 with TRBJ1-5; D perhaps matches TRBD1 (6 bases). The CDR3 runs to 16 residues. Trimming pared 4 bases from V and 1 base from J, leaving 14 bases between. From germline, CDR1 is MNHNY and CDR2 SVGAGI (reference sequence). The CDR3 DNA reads TGTGCCAGCAGTTCCAGAACCGGGACAAGCAATCAGCCCCAGCATTTT. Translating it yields CASSSRTGTSNQPQHF.

The CDR3 sequence: CASSSSGRASTDTQYF. For the CDR3, the DNA is TGTGCCAGCAGTTCTAGCGGGAGGGCTAGCACAGATACGCAGTATTTT. The chain combines TRBV28 with TRBJ2-3; the match to TRBD2 covers 12 bases. The V segment lost 4 bases and the J segment 0 bases; nucleotides outside the gene matches: 2. Looked up from germline, CDR1 is MDHEN and CDR2 is SYDVKM. The CDR3 spans 16 residues.

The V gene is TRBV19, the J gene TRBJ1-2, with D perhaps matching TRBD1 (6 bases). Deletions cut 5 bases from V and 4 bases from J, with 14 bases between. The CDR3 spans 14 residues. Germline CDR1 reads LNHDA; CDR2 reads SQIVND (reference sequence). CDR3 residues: CASSWAGDTYGYTF. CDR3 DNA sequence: TGTGCCAGTAGTTGGGCAGGGGACACCTATGGCTACACCTTC.

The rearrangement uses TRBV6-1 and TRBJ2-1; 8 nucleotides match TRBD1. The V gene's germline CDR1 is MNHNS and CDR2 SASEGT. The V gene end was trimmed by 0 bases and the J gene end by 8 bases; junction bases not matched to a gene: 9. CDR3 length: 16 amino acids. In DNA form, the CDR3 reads TGTGCCAGCAGTGAAGCCCCCGGACAGGGATTCGATGAGCAGTTCTTC. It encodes CASSEAPGQGFDEQFF.